Reported below is one TCR beta chain. Profiling relied on immunoSEQ multiplex PCR, and the TCRdb table lists in-frame clones only, not all of them. The sample has 75,000 to 100,000 clones; 87% are singletons. This sample is part of a study of blood T cell repertoires in COVID-19. Study-wide background: Nucleic acid was either cDNA or gDNA, and it came from T cells, B-cell-depleted T cells, or PBMCs.

The source material was peripheral blood. The receptor was derived from a human donor with acute or convalescent COVID-19. The donor label of this sample is uncertain.

The DNA of the CDR3 is TGTGCCAGCACAGCGGGGGGGCGGGTGACCCAGTACTTC. Protein: CASTAGGRVTQYF. The chain recombines TRBV6-5 with TRBJ2-5, with TRBD2 matching 10 bases. CDR3 size: 13 residues. The trim removed 7 bases at V and 7 bases at J, leaving 6 bases unmatched. Germline V gene sequence: CDR1 MNHEY, CDR2 SVGAGI.